These 7 T cell receptor beta chains were all obtained from the same sample, sequenced in a study of shared clonotypes between healthy human individuals. Data came from immunoSEQ multiplex PCR; TCRdb stores just in-frame clones and leaves some out. The table includes 850,000 to 1,100,000 clones, approximately 77% detected once. The sequenced sample consisted of memory CD4+ T cells from PBMCs. Subset denoted: CD45RA-negative fraction. The receptors come from a man between 18 and 29 years old in good health. Some clones in this sample may be carry-over from other donors' samples.

The V call is TRBV4-3, the J call TRBJ1-4; 8 nucleotides line up with TRBD1. The V segment lost 1 base and the J segment 5 bases; nucleotides outside the gene matches: 3. The CDR3 is made up of 15 amino acids. Germline loops: CDR1 LGHNA, CDR2 YSLEER. Written as DNA, the CDR3 is TGCGCCAGCAGCCAAGGACAGGGGCTGAATGAAAAACTGTTTTTT. Its translation: CASSQGQGLNEKLFF.

The chain combines TRBV13 with TRBJ1-2; perhaps TRBD1 as D (5 bases). V lost 0 bases and J 3 bases, leaving 11 bases between the germline ends. The germline V gene encodes CDR1 PRHDT and CDR2 FYEKMQ (reference sequence). The CDR3 spans 15 residues. CDR3 DNA sequence: TGTGCCAGCAGCTTAGGCCTCGGGGGAGACTATGGCTACACCTTC. The encoded protein is CASSLGLGGDYGYTF.

This chain uses TRBV28 with TRBJ1-3; 9 bases are a match to TRBD1. The CDR3 consists of 13 residues. J was trimmed by 8 bases and V by 6 bases; bases with no gene match: 5. Per germline, CDR1 MDHEN and CDR2 SYDVKM. The CDR3 bases are TGTGCCAGCAGCCCGGGACAGGGACACACCATATATTTT. As protein: CASSPGQGHTIYF. Full variable domain (outside the CDR3, taken from reference TRBV28 and TRBJ1-3): DVKVTQSSRYLVKRTGEKVFLECVQDMDHENMFWYRQDPGLGLRLIYFSYDVKMKEKGDIPEGYSVSREKKERFSLILESASTNQTSMYLCASSPGQGHTIYFGEGSWLTVV.

The chain employs TRBV2 and TRBJ2-3; the match to TRBD2 covers 8 bases. The junction had 6 bases not matched to a gene; V was cut back by 7 bases and J by 6 bases. The CDR3 totals 13 residues. CDR1 and CDR2 (germline): SNHLY, FYNNEI. The CDR3 here is CASMELAGDTQYF. Here the CDR3 DNA reads TGTGCCAGCATGGAGCTAGCGGGTGATACGCAGTATTTT.

This clone was seen once. At one boundary the junction diverges from the germline segment, which might be a read error. The chain joins TRBV19 to TRBJ1-1; TRBD1 might be the D (5 bases). Germline V lookup: CDR1 LNHDA, CDR2 SQIVND (reference sequence). The length of the CDR3 is 15 residues. The CDR3 sequence: CASSTLGTENSEAFF. In DNA, the CDR3 is TGTGCCAGTAGTACCTTAGGGACGGAGAACTCTGAAGCTTTCTTT.

This clone occurred a few times. The V call is TRBV19, the J call TRBJ2-1; a weak D match, TRBD2 (6 bases). CDR1 LNHDA and CDR2 SQIVND come from the germline V gene (reference sequence). Trimming removed 5 bases from V and 0 bases from J, with 11 bases in between. The CDR3 consists of 15 residues. DNA of the CDR3: TGTGCCAGTAGTTTTAGCGGCTACTCCTACAATGAGCAGTTCTTC. Translating gives CASSFSGYSYNEQFF.

V gene TRBV14 combines with J gene TRBJ2-3; no reliable D call. This CDR3 contains 15 residues. The ends were cut back, 2 bases at V and 4 bases at J, with 13 bases in the middle. Germline CDR1 SGHDN, CDR2 FVKESK. The CDR3 sequence is CASSQRLRAPDTQYF. The CDR3, as DNA: TGTGCCAGCAGCCAACGGCTTCGAGCCCCAGATACGCAGTATTTT.